One and the same sample provided the 3 T cell receptor beta chains below, sequenced in a study of blood T cells in healthy people across ages. A sample-barcoded 5' primer and a J-beta primer mix were used in a second PCR of about 6 to 12 cycles. TCRdb fed the 5' RACE reads into MiXCR, producing one record per CDR3 protein. This repertoire shows some 1,000,000 distinct CDR3 sequences, 20% to 25% found once; its top ten account for about 0.72%. The same sample was also used in a study of T cells of mothers and their children.

The specimen sequenced was blood. These receptors were collected from a girl aged 2 to 9 in good health.

The chain recombines TRBV10-2 with TRBJ1-2; D is uncertain. V was shortened by 3 bases and J by 4 bases, with 12 bases between the two germline ends. Germline loops: CDR1 WSHSY, CDR2 SAAADI. The CDR3 has 14 residues. The CDR3 sequence: CASSDPRRSYGYTF. CDR3 nucleotide sequence: TGCGCCAGCAGTGATCCAAGACGGAGCTATGGCTACACCTTC.

A note on this clonotype: The junction departs from the called germline gene at one end, perhaps through a read error. The rearrangement joins TRBV3-1 to TRBJ2-1, with no clear D. Germline CDR1 is LGHDT and CDR2 is YNNKEL (reference sequence). The CDR3 sequence is 14 residues long. DNA of the CDR3: TGTGCCAGCAGCCAAGTCCCTTCCTACGATGAGCAGTTCTTC. Translation gives CASSQVPSYDEQFF.

There are a few counts of this clonotype. This chain links TRBV27 with TRBJ2-7, with D unclear. The CDR3 totals 14 residues. The V gene lost 4 bases and the J gene lost 0 bases, with 10 bases spanning the gap. CDR1 is MNHEY and CDR2 is SMNVEV in the germline V gene (reference sequence). The CDR3 sequence is CASSWQSTSYEQYF. CDR3 bases: TGTGCCAGCAGTTGGCAGTCAACCTCCTACGAGCAGTACTTC.